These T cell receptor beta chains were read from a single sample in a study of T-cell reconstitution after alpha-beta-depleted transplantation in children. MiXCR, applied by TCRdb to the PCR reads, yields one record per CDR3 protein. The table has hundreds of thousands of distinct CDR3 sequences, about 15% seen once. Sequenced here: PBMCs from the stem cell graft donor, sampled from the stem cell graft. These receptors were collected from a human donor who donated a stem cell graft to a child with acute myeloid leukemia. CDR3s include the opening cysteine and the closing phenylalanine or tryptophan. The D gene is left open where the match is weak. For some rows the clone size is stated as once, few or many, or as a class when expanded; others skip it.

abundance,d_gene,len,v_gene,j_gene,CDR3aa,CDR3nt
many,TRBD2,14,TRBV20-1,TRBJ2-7,CSALLAGNAYEQYF,TGCAGTGCCTTACTAGCGGGGAACGCCTACGAGCAGTACTTC
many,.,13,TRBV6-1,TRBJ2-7,CASSPLQAYEQYF,TGTGCCAGCAGTCCCCTTCAGGCCTACGAGCAGTACTTC
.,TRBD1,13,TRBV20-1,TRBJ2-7,CSARGTELYEQYF,TGCAGTGCTAGGGGGACAGAACTTTACGAGCAGTACTTC
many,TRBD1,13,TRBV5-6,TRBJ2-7,CASSLVGGSEQYF,TGTGCCAGCAGCTTGGTAGGGGGCAGCGAGCAGTACTTC
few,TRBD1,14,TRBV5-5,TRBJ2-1,CASSFAGQGNEQFF,TGTGCCAGCAGCTTCGCCGGACAGGGGAATGAGCAGTTCTTC
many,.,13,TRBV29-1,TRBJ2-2,CSVDRENTGELFF,TGCAGCGTTGACAGGGAGAACACCGGGGAGCTGTTTTTT
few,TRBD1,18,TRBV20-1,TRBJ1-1,CSARDRGRQGYGNTEAFF,TGCAGTGCTAGAGACCGGGGGAGACAGGGTTACGGGAACACTGAAGCTTTCTTT
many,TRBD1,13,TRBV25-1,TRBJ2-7,CASSHRGNYEQYF,TGTGCCAGCAGTCACAGGGGTAACTACGAGCAGTACTTC
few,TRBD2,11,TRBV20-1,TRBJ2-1,CSADGGNEQFF,TGCAGTGCTGACGGGGGGAATGAGCAGTTCTTC
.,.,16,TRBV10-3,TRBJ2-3,CAISDSQGPSTDTQYF,TGTGCCATCAGTGATTCCCAGGGACCTAGCACAGATACGCAGTATTTT
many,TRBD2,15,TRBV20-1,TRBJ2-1,CSARELAGGYNEQFF,TGCAGTGCTAGAGAGTTAGCGGGGGGGTACAATGAGCAGTTCTTC
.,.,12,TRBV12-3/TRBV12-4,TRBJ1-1,CASKGPEVEAFF,TGTGCCAGCAAAGGTCCCGAAGTTGAAGCTTTCTTT
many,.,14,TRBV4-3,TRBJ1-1,CASSQVRDYTEAFF,TGCGCCAGCAGCCAAGTCAGGGATTACACTGAAGCTTTCTTT
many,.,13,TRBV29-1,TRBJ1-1,CSVGGGAKTEAFF,TGCAGCGTCGGGGGAGGCGCGAAGACTGAAGCTTTCTTT
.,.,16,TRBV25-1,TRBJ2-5,CASSESLGSQPRTQYF,TGTGCCAGCAGTGAATCCTTGGGTTCCCAACCTAGGACCCAGTACTTC
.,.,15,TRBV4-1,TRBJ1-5,CASRPNQGSNQPQHF,TGCGCCAGCAGACCAAACCAGGGGAGCAATCAGCCCCAGCATTTT